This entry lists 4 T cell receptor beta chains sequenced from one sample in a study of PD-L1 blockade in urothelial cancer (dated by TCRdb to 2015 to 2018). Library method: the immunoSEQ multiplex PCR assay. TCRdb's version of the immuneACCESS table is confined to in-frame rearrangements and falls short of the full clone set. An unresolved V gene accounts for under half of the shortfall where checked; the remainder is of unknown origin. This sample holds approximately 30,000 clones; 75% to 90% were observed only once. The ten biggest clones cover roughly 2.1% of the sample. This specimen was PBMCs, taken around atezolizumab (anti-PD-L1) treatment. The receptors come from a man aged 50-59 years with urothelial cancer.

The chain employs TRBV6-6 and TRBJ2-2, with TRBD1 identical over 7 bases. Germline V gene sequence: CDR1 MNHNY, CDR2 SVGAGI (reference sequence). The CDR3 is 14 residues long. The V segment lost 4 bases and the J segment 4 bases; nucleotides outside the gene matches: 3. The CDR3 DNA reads TGTGCCAGCAGTTGGGGACAGCCCACCGGGGAGCTGTTTTTT. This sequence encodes CASSWGQPTGELFF.

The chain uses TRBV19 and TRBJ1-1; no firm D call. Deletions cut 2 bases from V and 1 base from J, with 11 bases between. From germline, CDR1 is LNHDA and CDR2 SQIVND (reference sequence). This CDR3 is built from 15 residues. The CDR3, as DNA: TGTGCCAGTAGTATAATAGTGGCAGGGAACACTGAAGCTTTCTTT. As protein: CASSIIVAGNTEAFF.

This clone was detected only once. The DNA for the CDR3 is TGCGCCAGCAGCCGGGGACAGAAGAACACTGAAGCTTTCTTT. This translates into CASSRGQKNTEAFF. The chain recombines TRBV4-1 with TRBJ1-1; 7 nucleotides align to TRBD1. The germline V gene has CDR1 MGHRA and CDR2 YSYEKL. This CDR3 comprises 14 residues. V was pared by 4 bases and J by 1 base, with 3 bases of the junction left unmatched.

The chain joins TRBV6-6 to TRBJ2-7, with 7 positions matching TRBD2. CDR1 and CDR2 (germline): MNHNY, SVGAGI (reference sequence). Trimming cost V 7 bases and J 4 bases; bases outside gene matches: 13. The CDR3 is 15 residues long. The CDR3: CASIQTGGGRYEQYF. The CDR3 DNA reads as TGTGCCAGCATACAGACGGGGGGAGGTAGGTACGAGCAGTACTTC.